This T cell receptor beta chain was observed in a study of T cell clonality in common variable immunodeficiency. General study points: In common variable immunodeficiency, TCR beta chains reportedly carried fewer deletions and N-nucleotide insertions. Compared with healthy controls, CVID subjects showed increased TCRbeta clonality, mostly in about a third.

Most patients and controls had Caucasian heritage. Control and CVID samples contributed equal amounts of genomic DNA. Generated by immunoSEQ multiplex PCR, the TCRdb table keeps only in-frame clones and is missing some. The table lists 55,000 or so clones, with no singletons. The table lists this clone with many counts. Its antigen remains unknown. Coverage ceases 3 residues before the CDR3 finishes, and the germline J gene fills in the end. This CDR3 region has 12 residues. CDR1 GTSNPN and CDR2 SVGIG come from the germline V gene (reference sequence). The V gene lost 6 bases and the J gene lost 5 bases, with 13 bases spanning the gap.

The receptor comes from a person aged 18 to 75 in good health. The chain couples TRBV30 to TRBJ2-5; possible D gene TRBD1, 6 bases. Material: peripheral blood mononuclear cells. The CDR3 reads CACSQGLETQYF. The sequenced CDR3 bases are TGTGCCTGTTCTCAGGGGTTGGAGACC.